These T cell receptor beta chains were read from a single sample in a study of OX40 agonist ivuxolimab in advanced cancers. Measured with immunoSEQ multiplex PCR; TCRdb has only the in-frame clones, and not every one. Counted here are about 7,900 clones, 87% occurring once; the ten biggest clones make up under 30%. The sequencing used CD4+ or CD8+ T cells sorted from blood, collected in a trial of the OX40 agonist ivuxolimab. These receptors came from an adult with an advanced solid tumor such as melanoma, head and neck, liver or kidney cancer. Both conserved end residues are part of each CDR3. Each record gives: V gene, J gene, D gene, clone size, CDR3 protein, CDR3 DNA. D genes are given only for firm matches. A row's size may be missing; if present it is once, few, many or a size class.

TRBV2	TRBJ2-7	NA	medium-sized	CATHRGISYEQYF	TGTGCCACCCACCGGGGGATTTCGTACGAGCAGTACTTC
TRBV11-2	TRBJ1-1	NA	NA	CASSLDLVHRENTEAFF	TGTGCCAGCAGCTTAGATCTTGTGCACAGGGAAAACACTGAAGCTTTCTTT
TRBV5-1	TRBJ2-7	NA	NA	CASSLARWGYEQYF	TGCGCCAGCAGCTTGGCTAGGTGGGGGTACGAGCAGTACTTC
TRBV28	TRBJ2-7	NA	NA	CASSSNPYEQYF	TGTGCCAGCAGCTCGAACCCCTACGAGCAGTACTTC
TRBV6-5	TRBJ2-2	TRBD1	NA	CASSYSTGGVPGELFF	TGTGCCAGCAGTTACTCGACAGGGGGCGTCCCCGGGGAGCTGTTTTTT
TRBV2	TRBJ1-1	TRBD1	NA	CASSAGTGHEAFF	TGTGCCAGCAGTGCCGGGACAGGGCATGAAGCTTTCTTT
TRBV7-9	TRBJ2-1	NA	NA	CASSPPRGSSPFYNEQFF	TGTGCCAGCAGCCCACCCCGGGGGTCTAGCCCATTCTACAATGAGCAGTTCTTC
TRBV30	TRBJ2-1	TRBD2	once	CAWAGGGYNEQFF	TGTGCCTGGGCGGGGGGAGGCTACAATGAGCAGTTCTTC
TRBV16	TRBJ1-2	NA	NA	CASSQSAGRLNYGYTF	TGTGCCAGCAGCCAATCCGCGGGACGGCTCAACTATGGCTACACCTTC
TRBV7-3	TRBJ2-1	NA	NA	CASSLNPGSSYNEQFF	TGTGCCAGCAGCTTAAATCCGGGAAGCTCCTACAATGAGCAGTTCTTC
TRBV21-1	TRBJ1-5	NA	NA	CASSKANRASYSNQPQHF	TGTGCCAGCAGCAAGGCAAACCGGGCCTCATATAGCAATCAGCCCCAGCATTTT
TRBV28	TRBJ2-5	NA	NA	CASSLSGSGETQYF	TGTGCCAGCAGTTTATCAGGGTCGGGAGAGACCCAGTACTTC
TRBV9	TRBJ2-1	TRBD2	NA	CASSKVGLGFDEQFF	TGTGCCAGCAGCAAAGTGGGACTAGGGTTCGATGAGCAGTTCTTC